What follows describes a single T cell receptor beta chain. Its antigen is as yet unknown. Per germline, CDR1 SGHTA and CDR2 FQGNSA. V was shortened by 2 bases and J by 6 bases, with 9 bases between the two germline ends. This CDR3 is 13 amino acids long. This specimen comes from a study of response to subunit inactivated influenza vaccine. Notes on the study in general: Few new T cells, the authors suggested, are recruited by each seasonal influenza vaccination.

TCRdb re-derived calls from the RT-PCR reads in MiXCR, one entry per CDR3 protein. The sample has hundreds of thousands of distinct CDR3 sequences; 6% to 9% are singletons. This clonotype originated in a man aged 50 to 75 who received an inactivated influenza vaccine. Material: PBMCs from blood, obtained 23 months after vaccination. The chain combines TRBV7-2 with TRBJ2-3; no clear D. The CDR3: CASSLRALDTQYF. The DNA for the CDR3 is TGTGCCAGCAGCTTAAGGGCGCTGGATACGCAGTATTTT. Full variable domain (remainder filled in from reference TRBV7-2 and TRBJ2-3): GAGVSQSPSNKVTEKGKDVELRCDPISGHTALYWYRQSLGQGLEFLIYFQGNSAPDKSGLPSDRFSAERTGGSVSTLTIQRTQQEDSAVYLCASSLRALDTQYFGPGTRLTVL.